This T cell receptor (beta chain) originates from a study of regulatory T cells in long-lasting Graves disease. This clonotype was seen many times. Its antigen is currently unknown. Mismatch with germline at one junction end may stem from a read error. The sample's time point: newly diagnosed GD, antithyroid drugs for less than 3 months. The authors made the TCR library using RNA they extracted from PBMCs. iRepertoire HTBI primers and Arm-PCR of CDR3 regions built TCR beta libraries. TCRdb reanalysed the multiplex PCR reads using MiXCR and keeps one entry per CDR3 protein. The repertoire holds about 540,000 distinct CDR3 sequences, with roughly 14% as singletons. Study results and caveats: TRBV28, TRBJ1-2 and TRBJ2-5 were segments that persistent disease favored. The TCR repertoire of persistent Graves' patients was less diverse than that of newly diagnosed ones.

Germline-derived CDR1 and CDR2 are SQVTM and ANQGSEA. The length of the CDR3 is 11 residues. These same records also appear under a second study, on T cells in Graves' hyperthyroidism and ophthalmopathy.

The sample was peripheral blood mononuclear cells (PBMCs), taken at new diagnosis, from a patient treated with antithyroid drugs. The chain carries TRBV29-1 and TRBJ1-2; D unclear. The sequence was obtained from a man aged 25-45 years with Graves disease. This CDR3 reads CSATDFYDYTF. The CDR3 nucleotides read TGCAGCGCGACGGATTTCTATGACTACACCTTC. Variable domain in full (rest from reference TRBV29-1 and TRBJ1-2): SAVISQKPSRDICQRGTSLTIQCQVDSQVTMMFWYRQQPGQSLTLIATANQGSEATYESGFVIDKFPISRPNLTFSTLTVSNMSPEDSSIYLCSATDFYDYTFGSGTRLTVV.